This T cell receptor (beta chain) appears in the sequencing data of a study of vaccination and CD4 T cells after COVID-19. Study details: Sampling that followed vaccination took place a median about 75 days after dose two, within a range of 14 to 241.

Cultured CD4+ T-cell DNA underwent Oncomine TCR Beta short-read sequencing. From CD4+ T cells that had been cultured, genomic DNA was extracted. TCRdb recomputed calls from the PCR reads with MiXCR, one row per CDR3 protein. The sample yields about 14,000 distinct CDR3 sequences, about 60% seen once. The treatment here: approximately nine-day PBMC culture with coronavirus spike peptide pools or control peptides (ViraFEST assay). This clonotype came up a few times. Its antigen is not known. What was sequenced was CD4+ T cells from blood, cultured in vitro. The origin of this receptor is a human donor who had recovered from COVID-19.

DNA for the CDR3: TGTGCCAGCAGTGAATGGTCGGGAGGAGGAAATGAGCAGTTCTTC. This encodes CASSEWSGGGNEQFF. This chain joins TRBV2 and TRBJ2-1, with 7 bases fitting TRBD2. J was trimmed by 7 bases and V by 2 bases; bases with no gene match: 8. This CDR3 is built from 15 residues. CDR1 is SNHLY and CDR2 is FYNNEI in the germline V gene.